The clone carrying this TCR beta chain was picked up one time. The entry originates in a study of blood T cell repertoires in COVID-19. Overall study: Spain, Italy and the United States supplied samples that represented acute and convalescent COVID-19.

Germline-derived CDR1 and CDR2 are MNHEY and SVGAGI. The V end was cut by 5 bases, the J end by 0 bases, with 14 bases between. The CDR3 runs 15 residues. Only in-frame clones appear in the TCRdb table, and some are missing; sequencing was by immunoSEQ multiplex PCR. Of about 82,000 clones listed, over 70% are singletons. The sequenced sample was peripheral blood. The receptor's source is a woman aged 35 to 49 with active or convalescent COVID-19. This sequence joins TRBV6-5 and TRBJ2-7; D is possibly TRBD1 (6 bases). This CDR3 is CASSNRDTSSYEQYF. The CDR3 nucleotides read TGTGCCAGCAGTAACCGGGACACCAGCTCCTACGAGCAGTACTTC.